This entry describes one TCR beta chain. Study processing details: Estimation of nucleated cell counts relied on the amplification of reference gene primers. TCRdb's table, derived via immunoSEQ multiplex PCR, lists solely in-frame clones and lacks some. V and J calls plus clone size are reproduced from that table; the DNA served to infer D and trimming. The repertoire holds 150,000 to 200,000 clones, with around four fifths as singletons. The record originates from a study of blood T cell repertoires in COVID-19. For the study at large: Italy, Spain and the United States were the sources of the convalescent and acute COVID-19 samples. The cDNA or gDNA used as material had been derived from T cells, B-cell-depleted T cells, or PBMCs.

Trimming at V came to 1 base and at J to 4 bases, leaving 10 bases not matched to a gene. CDR1 is SGHAT and CDR2 is FQNNGV in the germline V gene. This CDR3 has 19 amino acids. The sequencing input was peripheral blood. This rearrangement joins TRBV11-2 to TRBJ2-7, with 16 bases that match TRBD2. The origin of this receptor is a woman in her 70s who had recovered from COVID-19. In DNA form, the CDR3 reads TGTGCCAGCAGCTTAGGGCCGGGACTAGCGGGAGGGCCCCAGTACGAGCAGTACTTC. Protein product: CASSLGPGLAGGPQYEQYF. Drawing the rest from reference TRBV11-2 and TRBJ2-7, the complete variable domain is EAGVAQSPRYKIIEKRQSVAFWCNPISGHATLYWYQQILGQGPKLLIQFQNNGVVDDSQLPKDRFSAERLKGVDSTLKIQPAKLEDSAVYLCASSLGPGLAGGPQYEQYFGPGTRLTVT.